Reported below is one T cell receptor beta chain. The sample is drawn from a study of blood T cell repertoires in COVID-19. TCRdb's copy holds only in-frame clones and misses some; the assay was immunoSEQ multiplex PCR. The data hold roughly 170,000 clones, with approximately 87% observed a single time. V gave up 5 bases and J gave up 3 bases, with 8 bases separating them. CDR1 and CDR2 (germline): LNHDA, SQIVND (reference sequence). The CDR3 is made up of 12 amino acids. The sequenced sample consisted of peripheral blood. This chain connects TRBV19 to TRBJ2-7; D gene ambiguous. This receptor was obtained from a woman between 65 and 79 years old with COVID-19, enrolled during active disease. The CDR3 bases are TGTGCCAGTAGTTCCCCGTTCTACGAGCAGTACTTC. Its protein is CASSSPFYEQYF. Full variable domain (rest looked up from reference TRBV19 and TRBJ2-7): DGGITQSPKYLFRKEGQNVTLSCEQNLNHDAMYWYRQDPGQGLRLIYYSQIVNDFQKGDIAEGYSVSREKKESFPLTVTSAQKNPTAFYLCASSSPFYEQYFGPGTRLTVT.